This T cell receptor beta chain derives from a study of OX40 agonist ivuxolimab in advanced cancers. General study points: Also showing low normalized T-cell clonal expansion were some of the nonresponders. In general, CD8+ T cells held more expanded clones than CD4+ did, on average.

Clones were read by immunoSEQ multiplex PCR, and TCRdb kept only the in-frame ones, dropping some. Of tens of thousands of clones in the sample, about nine tenths were seen once. This clone was found a few times. As yet, its antigen is unknown. The V gene's germline CDR1 is SEHNR and CDR2 FQNEAQ (reference sequence). The CDR3 loop spans 14 amino acids. Trimming stripped 5 bases from V and 8 bases from J, with 18 bases between. The rearrangement joins TRBV7-9 to TRBJ1-2, with D hard to call. This clonotype was sampled from an adult with an advanced solid tumor such as melanoma, head and neck, liver or kidney cancer. Material: CD4+ or CD8+ T cells sorted from blood, obtained in a trial of the OX40 agonist ivuxolimab. Here the CDR3 DNA reads TGTGCCAGCAGCCCCCCGGCAGTGGTTGGCGGCTACACCTTC. This gives the protein CASSPPAVVGGYTF.